This T cell receptor beta chain was recorded in a study of naive and memory T cell subsets. The CDR3 runs to 17 residues. Germline V gene sequence: CDR1 MNHEY, CDR2 SVGEGT. The ends lost 6 bases at V and 0 bases at J; junction bases unmatched: 5. An equimolar mix of two oligonucleotides served as the beta constant-region primer for TRBC1 and TRBC2. Via MiXCR, TCRdb re-called the UMI-ligation and nested PCR reads, giving one row per CDR3 protein. The sample includes some 100,000 distinct CDR3 sequences, roughly 7% seen only once; the top ten take 1.5% to 2%. Cells stained for CD3, CD4, CD8, CD45RA and CD27 were sorted into four subsets.

This TCR derives from a human donor in good health. The sample consisted of central memory CD4+ T cells from blood. The genes are TRBV6-2 or TRBV6-3 and TRBJ2-3, with 14 bases identical to TRBD2. CDR3: CASSQGLAGASTDTQYF. The CDR3 DNA reads TGTGCCAGCAGCCAGGGACTAGCGGGAGCTAGCACAGATACGCAGTATTTT.